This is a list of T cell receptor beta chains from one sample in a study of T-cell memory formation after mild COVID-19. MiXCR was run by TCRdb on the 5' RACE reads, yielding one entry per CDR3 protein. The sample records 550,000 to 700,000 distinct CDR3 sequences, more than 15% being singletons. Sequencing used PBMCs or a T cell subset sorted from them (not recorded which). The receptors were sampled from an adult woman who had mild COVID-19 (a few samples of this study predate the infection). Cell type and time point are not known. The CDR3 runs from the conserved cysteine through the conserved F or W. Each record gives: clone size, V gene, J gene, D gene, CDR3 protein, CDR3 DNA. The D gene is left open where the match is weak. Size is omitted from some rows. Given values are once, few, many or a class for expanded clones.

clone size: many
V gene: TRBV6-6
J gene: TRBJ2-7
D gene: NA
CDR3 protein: CASSQYNEQYF
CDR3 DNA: TGTGCCAGCAGTCAATATAACGAGCAGTACTTC

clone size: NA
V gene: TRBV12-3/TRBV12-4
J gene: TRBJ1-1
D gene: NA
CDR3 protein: CASSLVRSEAFF
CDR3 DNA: TGTGCCAGCAGTTTAGTTCGGAGTGAAGCTTTCTTT

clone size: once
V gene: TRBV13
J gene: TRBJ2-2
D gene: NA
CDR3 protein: CASSPGVISGELFF
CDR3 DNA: TGTGCCAGCAGCCCAGGGGTAATATCGGGGGAGCTGTTTTTT

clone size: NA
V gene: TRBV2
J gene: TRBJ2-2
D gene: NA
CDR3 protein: CASSEAGINTGELFF
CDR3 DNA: TGTGCCAGCAGTGAAGCTGGGATAAACACCGGGGAGCTGTTTTTT

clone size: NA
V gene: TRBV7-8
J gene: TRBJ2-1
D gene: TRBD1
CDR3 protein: CASSLEWDRVKKDEQFF
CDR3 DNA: TGTGCCAGCAGCTTAGAGTGGGACAGGGTCAAGAAGGATGAGCAGTTCTTC

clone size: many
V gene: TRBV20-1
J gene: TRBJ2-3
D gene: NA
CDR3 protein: CSARERDTQYF
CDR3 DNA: TGCAGTGCTCGGGAGCGGGATACGCAGTATTTT

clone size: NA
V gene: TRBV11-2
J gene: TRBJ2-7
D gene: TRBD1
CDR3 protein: CASSSLQGRGSYEQYF
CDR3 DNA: TGTGCCAGCAGCTCACTTCAGGGCAGGGGGTCCTACGAGCAGTACTTC

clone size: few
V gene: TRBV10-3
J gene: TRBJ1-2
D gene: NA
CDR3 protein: CAISDRDDYGYTF
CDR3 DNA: TGTGCCATCAGTGACCGGGACGACTATGGCTACACCTTC

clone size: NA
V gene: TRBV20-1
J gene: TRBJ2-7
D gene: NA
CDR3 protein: CSASKGEGPYEQYF
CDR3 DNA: TGCAGTGCTAGTAAGGGGGAGGGCCCCTACGAGCAGTACTTC

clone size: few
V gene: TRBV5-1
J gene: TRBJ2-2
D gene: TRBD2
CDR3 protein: CASSLWASGDTGELFF
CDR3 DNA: TGCGCCAGCAGCTTGTGGGCTAGCGGCGACACCGGGGAGCTGTTTTTT

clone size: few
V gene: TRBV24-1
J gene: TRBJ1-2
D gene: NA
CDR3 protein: CATSYRDYGYTF
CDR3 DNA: TGTGCCACCAGCTACAGGGATTATGGCTACACCTTC

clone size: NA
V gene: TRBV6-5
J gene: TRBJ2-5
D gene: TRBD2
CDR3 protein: CASRWTSGMGKTQYF
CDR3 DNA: TGTGCCAGCAGGTGGACTAGCGGGATGGGCAAGACCCAGTACTTC

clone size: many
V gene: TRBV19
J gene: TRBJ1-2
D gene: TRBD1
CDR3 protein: CASSMRGTDAANYGYTF
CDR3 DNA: TGTGCCAGTAGTATGCGGGGGACAGACGCAGCTAACTATGGCTACACCTTC

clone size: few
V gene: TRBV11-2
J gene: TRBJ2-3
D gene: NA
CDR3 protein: CASSPLGYPDTQYF
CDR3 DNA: TGTGCCAGCAGCCCCCTAGGTTATCCAGATACGCAGTATTTT

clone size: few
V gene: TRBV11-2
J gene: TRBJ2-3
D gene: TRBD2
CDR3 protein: CASSSWLTSGGAGDTQYF
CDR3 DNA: TGTGCCAGCAGCTCGTGGTTGACTAGCGGGGGGGCCGGAGATACGCAGTATTTT

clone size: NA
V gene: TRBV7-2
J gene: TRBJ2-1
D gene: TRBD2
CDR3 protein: CASSRGTSDNTLHNEQFF
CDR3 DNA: TGTGCCAGCAGCCGCGGGACTAGCGACAATACCTTACACAATGAGCAGTTCTTC

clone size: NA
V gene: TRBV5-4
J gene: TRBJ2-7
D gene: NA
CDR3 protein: CASGYPGEVYEQYF
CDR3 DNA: TGTGCCAGCGGGTATCCCGGGGAGGTATACGAGCAGTACTTC

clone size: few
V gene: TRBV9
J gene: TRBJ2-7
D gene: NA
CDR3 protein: CASSVEPTGYEQYF
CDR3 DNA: TGTGCCAGCAGCGTAGAACCCACAGGCTACGAGCAGTACTTC

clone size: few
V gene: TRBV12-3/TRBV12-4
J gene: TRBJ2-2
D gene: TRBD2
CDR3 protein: CASTRDYGELFF
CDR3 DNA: TGTGCCAGCACCCGGGACTACGGGGAGCTGTTTTTT

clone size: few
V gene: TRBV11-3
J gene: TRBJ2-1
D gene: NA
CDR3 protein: CASSATQGGFYNEQFF
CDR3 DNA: TGTGCCAGCAGCGCTACGCAGGGGGGTTTTTACAATGAGCAGTTCTTC

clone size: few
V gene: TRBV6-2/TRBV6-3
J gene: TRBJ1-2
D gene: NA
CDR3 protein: CASSYVAGYGYTF
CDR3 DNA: TGTGCCAGCAGTTACGTGGCAGGATATGGCTACACCTTC

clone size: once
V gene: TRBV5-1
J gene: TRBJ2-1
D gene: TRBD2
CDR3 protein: CASSVSGGYNEQFF
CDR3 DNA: TGCGCCAGCAGTGTTAGCGGGGGCTACAATGAGCAGTTCTTC

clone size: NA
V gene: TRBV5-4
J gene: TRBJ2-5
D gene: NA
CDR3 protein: CASSPAFGSQETQYF
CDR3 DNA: TGTGCCAGCAGCCCCGCGTTTGGGAGCCAAGAGACCCAGTACTTC

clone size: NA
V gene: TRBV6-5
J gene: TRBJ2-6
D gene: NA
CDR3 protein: CASRRDFSGANVLTF
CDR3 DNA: TGTGCCAGCAGAAGAGATTTCTCTGGGGCCAACGTCCTGACTTTC

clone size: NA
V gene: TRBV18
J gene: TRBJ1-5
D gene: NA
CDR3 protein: CASSPRWESNQPQHF
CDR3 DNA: TGTGCCAGCTCACCAAGATGGGAATCCAATCAGCCCCAGCATTTT

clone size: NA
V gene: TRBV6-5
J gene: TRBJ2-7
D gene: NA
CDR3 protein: CASSPVIGHTYEQYF
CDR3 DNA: TGTGCCAGCAGTCCCGTTATAGGTCATACCTACGAGCAGTACTTC

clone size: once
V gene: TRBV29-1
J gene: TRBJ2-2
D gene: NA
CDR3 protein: CSGGDTGEQFF
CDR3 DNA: TGCAGCGGGGGCGACACCGGGGAGCAGTTTTTT

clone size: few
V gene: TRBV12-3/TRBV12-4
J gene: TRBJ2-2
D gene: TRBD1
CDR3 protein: CASTLSPGQGPTGELFF
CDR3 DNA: TGTGCCAGCACCCTCTCGCCGGGACAGGGGCCTACCGGGGAGCTGTTTTTT

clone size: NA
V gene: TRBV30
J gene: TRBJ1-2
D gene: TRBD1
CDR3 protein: CAWSLGQGLNYGYTF
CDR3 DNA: TGTGCCTGGAGTCTAGGACAGGGGTTAAACTATGGCTACACCTTC

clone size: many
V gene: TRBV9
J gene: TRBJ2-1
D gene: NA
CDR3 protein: CASSVGLLGDEQFF
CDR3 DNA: TGTGCCAGCAGCGTAGGATTGCTCGGCGATGAGCAGTTCTTC

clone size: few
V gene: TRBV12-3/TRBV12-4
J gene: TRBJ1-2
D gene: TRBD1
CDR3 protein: CASSFRTGASNYGYTF
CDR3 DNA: TGTGCCAGCAGTTTTCGCACAGGGGCTTCTAACTATGGCTACACCTTC

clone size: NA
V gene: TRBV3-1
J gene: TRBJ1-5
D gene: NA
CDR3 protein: CASSQGQYSNQPQHF
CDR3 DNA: TGTGCCAGCAGCCAAGGACAATATAGCAATCAGCCCCAGCATTTT

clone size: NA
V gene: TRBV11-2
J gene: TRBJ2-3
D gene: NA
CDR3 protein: CASSGWRAQGGDTQYF
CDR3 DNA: TGTGCCAGCAGCGGATGGCGGGCCCAGGGGGGGGATACGCAGTATTTT

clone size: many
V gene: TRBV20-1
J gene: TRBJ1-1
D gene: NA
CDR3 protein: CSAVTGMNTEAFF
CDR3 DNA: TGCAGTGCTGTCACGGGGATGAACACTGAAGCTTTCTTT

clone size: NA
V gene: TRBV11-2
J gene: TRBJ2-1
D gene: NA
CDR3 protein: CASSLDRDLAHEQFF
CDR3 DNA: TGTGCCAGCAGCTTAGATCGTGATCTAGCGCATGAGCAGTTCTTC

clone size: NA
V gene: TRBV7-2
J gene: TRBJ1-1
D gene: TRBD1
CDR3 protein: CASSLNVAGGSTEAFF
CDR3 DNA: TGTGCCAGCAGCTTAAACGTCGCAGGGGGGAGCACTGAAGCTTTCTTT

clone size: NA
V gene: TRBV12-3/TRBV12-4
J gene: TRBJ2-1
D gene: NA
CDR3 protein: CASSWKPPEHYNEQFF
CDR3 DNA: TGTGCCAGCAGTTGGAAACCCCCGGAGCACTACAATGAGCAGTTCTTC

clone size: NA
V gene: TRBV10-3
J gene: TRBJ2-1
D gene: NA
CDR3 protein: CAISDFEATEQFF
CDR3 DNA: TGTGCCATCAGTGATTTCGAGGCGACTGAGCAGTTCTTC

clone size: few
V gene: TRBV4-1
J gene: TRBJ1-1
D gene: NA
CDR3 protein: CASRPGPLNTEAFF
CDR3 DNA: TGCGCCAGCAGACCGGGGCCCTTGAACACTGAAGCTTTCTTT

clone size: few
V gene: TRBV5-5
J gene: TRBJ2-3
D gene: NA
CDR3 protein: CASSDEGVADTQYF
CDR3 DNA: TGTGCCAGCAGCGATGAGGGAGTAGCAGATACGCAGTATTTT

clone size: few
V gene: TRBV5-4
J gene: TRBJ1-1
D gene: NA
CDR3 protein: CASSLGLANTEAFF
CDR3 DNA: TGTGCCAGCAGCTTGGGACTTGCGAACACTGAAGCTTTCTTT

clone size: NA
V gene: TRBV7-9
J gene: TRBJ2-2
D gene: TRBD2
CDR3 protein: CASSSPGGDANTGELFF
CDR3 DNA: TGTGCCAGCAGCTCCCCGGGGGGTGATGCGAACACCGGGGAGCTGTTTTTT